These T cell receptor beta chains were read from a single sample in a study of blood T cell repertoires in COVID-19. Here immunoSEQ multiplex PCR was the method, and the copy in TCRdb shows in-frame clones only, minus some. Of about 180,000 clones listed, approximately 86% are singletons. Sequenced input: peripheral blood. The receptors stem from a man aged 50 to 59 with active or convalescent COVID-19. Each CDR3 is given with its conserved first and last residue.

>TRBJ1-4|15|TRBV6-6
CASRGPRATNEKLFF
>TRBJ2-1|15|TRBV24-1
CATSDQGDRYNEQFF
>TRBJ2-1|17|TRBV6-6
CASSPPGQTIYLYEQFF
>TRBJ2-5|16|TRBV19
CASSIGYRAHQETQYF
>TRBJ2-7|13|TRBV6-5
CASSYATGGEQYF
>TRBJ2-1|14|TRBV29-1
CSVAASGGANEQFF
>TRBJ1-2|12|TRBV29-1
CSFRDSSYGYTF
>TRBJ1-1|15|TRBV3-1/TRBV3-2
CASSQTLGAGTEAFF
>TRBJ2-7|13|TRBV5-1
CASSALQGGEQYF
>TRBJ2-7|12|TRBV2
CASTLQGGEQYF
>TRBJ2-2|17|TRBV28
CASTPPMAGGNTGELFF
>TRBJ1-6|16|TRBV6-6
CASSYRTEEKNSPLHF
>TRBJ1-2|16|TRBV6-2/TRBV6-3
CASSSNRAWGNYGYTF
>TRBJ1-1|13|TRBV6-2/TRBV6-3
CASSYERETEAFF
>TRBJ1-5|16|TRBV19
CASSTNRPGGGRPQHF
>TRBJ1-5|13|TRBV12-3/TRBV12-4
CASSLERGQPQHF
>TRBJ2-3|14|TRBV19
CASSIDREADTQYF
>TRBJ2-2|14|TRBV2
CASSESRSTGELFF